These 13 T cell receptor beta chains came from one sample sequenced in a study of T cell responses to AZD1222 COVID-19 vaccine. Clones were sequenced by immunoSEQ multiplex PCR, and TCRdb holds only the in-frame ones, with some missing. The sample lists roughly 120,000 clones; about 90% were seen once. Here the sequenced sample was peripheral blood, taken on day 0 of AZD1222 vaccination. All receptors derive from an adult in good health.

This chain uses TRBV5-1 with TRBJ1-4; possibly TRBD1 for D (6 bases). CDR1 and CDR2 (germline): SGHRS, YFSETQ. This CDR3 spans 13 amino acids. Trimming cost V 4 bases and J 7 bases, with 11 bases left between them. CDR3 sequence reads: CASSIQGREKLFF. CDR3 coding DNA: TGCGCCAGCAGCATACAGGGTCGTGAAAAACTGTTTTTT.

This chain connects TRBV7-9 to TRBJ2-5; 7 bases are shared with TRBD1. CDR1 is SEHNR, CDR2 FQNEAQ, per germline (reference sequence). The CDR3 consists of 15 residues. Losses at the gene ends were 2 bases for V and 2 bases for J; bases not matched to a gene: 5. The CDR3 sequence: CASSLTTGPQETQYF. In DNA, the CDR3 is TGTGCCAGCAGCTTAACGACAGGGCCACAAGAGACCCAGTACTTC.

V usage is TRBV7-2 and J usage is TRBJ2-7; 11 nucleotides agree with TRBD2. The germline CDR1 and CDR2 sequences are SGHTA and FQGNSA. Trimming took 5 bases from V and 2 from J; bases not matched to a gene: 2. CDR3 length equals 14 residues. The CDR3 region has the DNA TGTGCCAGCAGCCCGACTAGCGGGACCTACGAGCAGTACTTC. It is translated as CASSPTSGTYEQYF.

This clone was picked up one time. The CDR3: CASSYSGGGNEKLFF. Here the CDR3 DNA reads TGTGCCAGCAGTTACTCTGGGGGGGGTAATGAAAAACTGTTTTTT. The rearrangement links TRBV6-5 to TRBJ1-4; D might be TRBD1 (5 bases). Germline V gives CDR1 MNHEY, CDR2 SVGAGI. The V end was cut by 0 bases, the J end by 4 bases, with 9 bases between. The CDR3 length is 15 residues.

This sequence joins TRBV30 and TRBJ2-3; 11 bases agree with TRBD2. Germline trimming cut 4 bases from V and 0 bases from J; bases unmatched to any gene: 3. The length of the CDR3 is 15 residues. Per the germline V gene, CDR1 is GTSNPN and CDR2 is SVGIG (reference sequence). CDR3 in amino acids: CAWTSGGPSTDTQYF. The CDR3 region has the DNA TGTGCCTGGACTAGCGGGGGGCCCAGCACAGATACGCAGTATTTT.

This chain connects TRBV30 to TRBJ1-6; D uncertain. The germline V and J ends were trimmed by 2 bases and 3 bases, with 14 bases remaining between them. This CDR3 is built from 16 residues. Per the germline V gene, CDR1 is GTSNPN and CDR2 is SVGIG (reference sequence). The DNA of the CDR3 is TGTGCCTGGAGTAGAAGTAAGGCGGGCTATAATTCACCCCTCCACTTT. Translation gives CAWSRSKAGYNSPLHF.

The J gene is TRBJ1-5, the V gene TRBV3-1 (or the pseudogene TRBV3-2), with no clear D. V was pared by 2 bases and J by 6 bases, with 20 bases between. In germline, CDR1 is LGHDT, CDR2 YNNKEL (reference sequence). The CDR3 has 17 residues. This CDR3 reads CASSQFDILPAGQPQHF. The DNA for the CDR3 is TGTGCCAGCAGCCAATTCGACATTCTTCCGGCGGGTCAGCCCCAGCATTTT.

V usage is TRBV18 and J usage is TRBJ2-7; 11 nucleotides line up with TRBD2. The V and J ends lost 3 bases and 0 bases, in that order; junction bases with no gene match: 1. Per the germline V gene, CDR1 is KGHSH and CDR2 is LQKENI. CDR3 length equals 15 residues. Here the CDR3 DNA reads TGTGCCAGCTCACCCGGGACTAGCGGCTCCTACGAGCAGTACTTC. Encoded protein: CASSPGTSGSYEQYF.

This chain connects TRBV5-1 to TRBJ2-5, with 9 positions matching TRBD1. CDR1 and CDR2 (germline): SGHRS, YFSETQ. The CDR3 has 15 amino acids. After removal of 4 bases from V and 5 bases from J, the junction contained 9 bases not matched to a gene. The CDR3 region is CASSPRDRAGETQYF. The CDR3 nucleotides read TGCGCCAGCAGCCCAAGGGACAGGGCGGGGGAGACCCAGTACTTC.

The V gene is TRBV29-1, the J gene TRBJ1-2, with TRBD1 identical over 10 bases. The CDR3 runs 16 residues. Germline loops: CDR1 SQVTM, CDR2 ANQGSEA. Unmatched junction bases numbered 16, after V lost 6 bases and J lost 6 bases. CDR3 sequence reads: CSVRPTRGQGMDGYTF. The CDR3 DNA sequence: TGCAGCGTCCGCCCAACGCGGGGACAGGGGATGGATGGCTACACCTTC.

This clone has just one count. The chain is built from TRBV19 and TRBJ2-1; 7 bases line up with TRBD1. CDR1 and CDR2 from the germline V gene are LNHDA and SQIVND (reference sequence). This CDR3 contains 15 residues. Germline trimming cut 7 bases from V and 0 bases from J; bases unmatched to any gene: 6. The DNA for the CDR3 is TGTGCCAGTACTATGGACAGGAGCTCCTACAATGAGCAGTTCTTC. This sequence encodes CASTMDRSSYNEQFF.

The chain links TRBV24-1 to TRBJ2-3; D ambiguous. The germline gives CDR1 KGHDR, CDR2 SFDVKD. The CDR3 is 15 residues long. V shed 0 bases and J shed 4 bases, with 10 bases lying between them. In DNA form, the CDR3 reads TGTGCCACCAGTGATTTGCCCCCGGGCCCAGATACGCAGTATTTT. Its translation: CATSDLPPGPDTQYF.

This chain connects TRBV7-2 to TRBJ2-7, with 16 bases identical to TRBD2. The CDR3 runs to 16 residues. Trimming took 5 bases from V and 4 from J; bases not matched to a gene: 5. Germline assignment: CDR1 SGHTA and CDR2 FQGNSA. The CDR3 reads CASSEGLAGGPYEQYF. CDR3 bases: TGTGCCAGCAGCGAGGGACTAGCGGGAGGGCCTTACGAGCAGTACTTC.